The source of this T cell receptor beta chain is a study of T cell changes during pregnancy in multiple sclerosis. The CDR3 is made up of 14 amino acids. The V gene's germline CDR1 is MNHEY and CDR2 SVGAGI. The V gene end was trimmed by 6 bases and the J gene end by 7 bases; junction bases not matched to a gene: 9. Data came from immunoSEQ multiplex PCR; TCRdb stores just in-frame clones and leaves some out. The profile shows approximately 12,000 clones, roughly 94% of them singletons. This clone was seen a single time. The chain carries TRBV6-5 and TRBJ1-5; TRBD1 aligns across 7 bases. The sequence derives from a female donor with multiple sclerosis, enrolled in a pregnancy study. The sequencing used CD4+ T cells from peripheral blood mononuclear cells, collected before pregnancy. The CDR3 region is CASSQRQGRQPQHF. In DNA form, the CDR3 reads TGTGCCAGCAGCCAAAGACAGGGTAGGCAGCCCCAGCATTTT.